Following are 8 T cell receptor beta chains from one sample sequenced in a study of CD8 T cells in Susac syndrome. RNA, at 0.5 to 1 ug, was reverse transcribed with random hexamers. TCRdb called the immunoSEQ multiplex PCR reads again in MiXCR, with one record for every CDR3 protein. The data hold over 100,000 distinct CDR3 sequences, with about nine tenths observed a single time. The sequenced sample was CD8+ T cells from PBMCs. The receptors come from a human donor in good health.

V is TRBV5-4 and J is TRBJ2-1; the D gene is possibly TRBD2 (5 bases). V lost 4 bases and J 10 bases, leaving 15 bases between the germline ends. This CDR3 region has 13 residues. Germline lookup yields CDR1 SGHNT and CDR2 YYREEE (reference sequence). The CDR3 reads CASSAGPLAEQFF. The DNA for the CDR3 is TGTGCCAGCAGCGCGGGTCCGCTGGCCGAGCAGTTCTTC.

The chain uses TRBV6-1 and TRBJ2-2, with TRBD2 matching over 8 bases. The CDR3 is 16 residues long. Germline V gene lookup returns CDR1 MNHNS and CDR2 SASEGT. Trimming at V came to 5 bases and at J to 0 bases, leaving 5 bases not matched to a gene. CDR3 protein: CASSRGGGANTGELFF. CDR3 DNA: TGTGCCAGCAGTCGGGGGGGAGGTGCGAACACCGGGGAGCTGTTTTTT.

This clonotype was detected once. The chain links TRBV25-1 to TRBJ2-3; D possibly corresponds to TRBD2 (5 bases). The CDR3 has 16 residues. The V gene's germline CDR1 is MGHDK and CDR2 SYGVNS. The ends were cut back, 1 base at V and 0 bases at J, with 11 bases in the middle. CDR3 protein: CASSELGGGSTDTQYF. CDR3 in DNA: TGTGCCAGCAGTGAATTAGGCGGAGGTAGCACAGATACGCAGTATTTT.

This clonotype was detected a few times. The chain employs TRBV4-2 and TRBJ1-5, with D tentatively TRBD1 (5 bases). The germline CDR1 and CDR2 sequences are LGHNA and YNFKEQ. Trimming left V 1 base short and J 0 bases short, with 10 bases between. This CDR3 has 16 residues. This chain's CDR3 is CASSQAAGNSNQPQHF. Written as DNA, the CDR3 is TGTGCCAGCAGCCAAGCAGCAGGGAATAGCAATCAGCCCCAGCATTTT.

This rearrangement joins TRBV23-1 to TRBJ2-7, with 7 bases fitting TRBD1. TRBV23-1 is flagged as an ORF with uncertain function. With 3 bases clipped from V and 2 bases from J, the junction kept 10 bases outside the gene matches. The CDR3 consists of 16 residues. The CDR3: CASSHHRDSGAYEQYF. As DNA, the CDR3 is TGCGCCAGCAGTCATCACCGGGACAGTGGAGCCTACGAGCAGTACTTC.

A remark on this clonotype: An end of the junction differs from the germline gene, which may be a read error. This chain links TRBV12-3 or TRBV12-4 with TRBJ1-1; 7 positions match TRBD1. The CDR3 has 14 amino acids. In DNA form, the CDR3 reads TGTGCCAGCAGTTTTGAGACAGGGTTCACTGAAGTTTTCTTT. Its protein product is CASSFETGFTEVFF.

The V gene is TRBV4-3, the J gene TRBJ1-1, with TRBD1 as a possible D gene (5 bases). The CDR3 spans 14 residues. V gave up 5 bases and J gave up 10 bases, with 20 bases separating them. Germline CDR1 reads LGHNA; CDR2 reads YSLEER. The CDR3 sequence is CASSTQVLGTGAFF. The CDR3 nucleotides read TGCGCCAGCAGCACACAGGTCCTAGGAACAGGAGCTTTCTTT.

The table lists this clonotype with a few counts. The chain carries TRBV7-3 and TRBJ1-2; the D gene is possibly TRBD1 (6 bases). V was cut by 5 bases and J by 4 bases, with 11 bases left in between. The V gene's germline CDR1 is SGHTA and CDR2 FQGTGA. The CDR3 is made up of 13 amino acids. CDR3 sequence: CASSRGGSYGYTF. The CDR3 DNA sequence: TGTGCCAGCAGCCGAGGGGGGAGCTATGGCTACACCTTC.